This T cell receptor beta chain was found in a study of CD8 T cell repertoires and HIV-1 epitope variants. Overall study context: Twenty-five autologous and known Gag and Nef epitope variant peptides each stimulated T cells separately. Cultures ran around ten days, with IL-2, IL-7 and IL-15 added on days 3 and 7.

Clones were read by immunoSEQ multiplex PCR, and TCRdb kept only the in-frame ones, dropping some. The top ten hold approximately 46% of the sample, which has about 5,800 clones, around 71% seen once. The length of the CDR3 is 14 residues. The germline V gene has CDR1 MDHEN and CDR2 SYDVKM. Of note for this clone: The antigen is unknown.

Sequencing used cultured CD8+ T cells derived from PBMCs. The chain employs TRBV28 and TRBJ2-5, with 9 positions matching TRBD1. The DNA end is more similar to TRBJ2-7, so the J call may be wrong. The TCR originated in a male donor with HIV. The CDR3 region has the DNA TGTGCCAGCAGTTCCCGGGGGACAGGGAACGAGCAGTACTTC. It yields the protein CASSSRGTGNEQYF.